This T cell receptor (beta chain) was documented in a study of neurological immune-mediated disorders. Study-wide results and limits: HTLV-1-associated myelopathy had the most TCR clonal expansion, and multiple sclerosis had the least, less than healthy controls.

The CDR3 is 15 residues long. Unmatched junction bases numbered 11, after V lost 6 bases and J lost 9 bases. Germline V gene lookup returns CDR1 DFQATT and CDR2 SNEGSKA (reference sequence). 5'RACE with 10-nucleotide random UMIs generated the cDNA. Each CDR3 protein gets one entry after TCRdb re-called the 5' RACE reads with MiXCR. There are over 25,000 distinct CDR3 sequences in the sample; 15% to 20% occur only once, and about 5% lies in the top ten. In its sample, this clonotype was seen many times. The antigen remains unidentified. Time point here: technical triplicate 3. V and J are TRBV20-1 and TRBJ2-1; 13 nucleotides align to TRBD2. This TCR was sampled from a female donor with HTLV-1-associated myelopathy (HAM/TSP). What was sequenced was CD4+ T cells from blood. CDR3 region: CSAPTSGRPYGEQFF. The CDR3 region has the DNA TGCAGTGCCCCGACTAGCGGGAGGCCATATGGTGAGCAGTTCTTC.